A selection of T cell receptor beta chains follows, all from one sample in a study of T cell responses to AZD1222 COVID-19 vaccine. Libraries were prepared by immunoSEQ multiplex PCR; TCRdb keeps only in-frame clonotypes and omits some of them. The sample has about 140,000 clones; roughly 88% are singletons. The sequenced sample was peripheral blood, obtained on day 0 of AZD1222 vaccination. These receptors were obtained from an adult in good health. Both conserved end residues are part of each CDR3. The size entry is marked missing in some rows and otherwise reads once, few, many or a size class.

CDR3aa: CAISETQEAEAFF
v_gene: TRBV10-3
j_gene: TRBJ1-1
abundance: -

CDR3aa: CASSRRRRTTDTQYF
v_gene: TRBV7-2
j_gene: TRBJ2-3
abundance: -

CDR3aa: CASSPTGQVNQPQHF
v_gene: TRBV7-2
j_gene: TRBJ1-5
abundance: -

CDR3aa: CASSEASGNTEAFF
v_gene: TRBV6-1
j_gene: TRBJ1-1
abundance: -

CDR3aa: CATSRFPGGSSYNEQFF
v_gene: TRBV15
j_gene: TRBJ2-1
abundance: -

CDR3aa: CASRLSVGTEYEQYF
v_gene: TRBV27
j_gene: TRBJ2-7
abundance: -

CDR3aa: CASSPTGGNEQFF
v_gene: TRBV5-1
j_gene: TRBJ2-1
abundance: -

CDR3aa: CASSFSGDNEKLFF
v_gene: TRBV5-1
j_gene: TRBJ1-4
abundance: -

CDR3aa: CASSVEGVNTGELFF
v_gene: TRBV9
j_gene: TRBJ2-2
abundance: -

CDR3aa: CASTLRGASVTDTQYF
v_gene: TRBV28
j_gene: TRBJ2-3
abundance: -

CDR3aa: CASSELLGTSAEPQHF
v_gene: TRBV6-1
j_gene: TRBJ1-5
abundance: -

CDR3aa: CASSRTSGTYNEQFF
v_gene: TRBV19
j_gene: TRBJ2-1
abundance: -

CDR3aa: CASRELAGGPHEQYF
v_gene: TRBV2
j_gene: TRBJ2-7
abundance: -

CDR3aa: CASSWLGEPNQPQHF
v_gene: TRBV6-2/TRBV6-3
j_gene: TRBJ1-5
abundance: -

CDR3aa: CASSQGRVRAVSNQPQHF
v_gene: TRBV3-1/TRBV3-2
j_gene: TRBJ1-5
abundance: -

CDR3aa: CASSVAGSGSLYEQYF
v_gene: TRBV9
j_gene: TRBJ2-7
abundance: -

CDR3aa: CASSFKVYIYEQYF
v_gene: TRBV21-1
j_gene: TRBJ2-7
abundance: -

CDR3aa: CASSYPGRPHGETQYF
v_gene: TRBV6-2/TRBV6-3
j_gene: TRBJ2-5
abundance: -

CDR3aa: CASSPEDSPGELFF
v_gene: TRBV5-4
j_gene: TRBJ2-2
abundance: -

CDR3aa: CSVAGGHEQFF
v_gene: TRBV29-1
j_gene: TRBJ2-1
abundance: -

CDR3aa: CASSSPSGYLYGYTF
v_gene: TRBV7-9
j_gene: TRBJ1-2
abundance: -

CDR3aa: CASSEGGTDTQYF
v_gene: TRBV5-1
j_gene: TRBJ2-3
abundance: -

CDR3aa: CSVELGGNNEQFF
v_gene: TRBV29-1
j_gene: TRBJ2-1
abundance: -

CDR3aa: CASSDPDTEAFF
v_gene: TRBV6-2/TRBV6-3
j_gene: TRBJ1-1
abundance: -

CDR3aa: CSVEDWREGLYEQYF
v_gene: TRBV29-1
j_gene: TRBJ2-7
abundance: -

CDR3aa: CASSEARWAGVYEQYF
v_gene: TRBV6-1
j_gene: TRBJ2-7
abundance: -

CDR3aa: CASSQGVGGRIFEQYF
v_gene: TRBV4-1
j_gene: TRBJ2-7
abundance: once

CDR3aa: CASTLDRTNNYGYTF
v_gene: TRBV19
j_gene: TRBJ1-2
abundance: -

CDR3aa: CASSRAAGTDKNTGELFF
v_gene: TRBV21-1
j_gene: TRBJ2-2
abundance: -

CDR3aa: CASNLQNTEAFF
v_gene: TRBV12-3/TRBV12-4
j_gene: TRBJ1-1
abundance: -

CDR3aa: CASSRAGAYEQYF
v_gene: TRBV6-5
j_gene: TRBJ2-7
abundance: -

CDR3aa: CASSPQEGPNTEAFF
v_gene: TRBV19
j_gene: TRBJ1-1
abundance: -

CDR3aa: CASSKGGQDYSNQPQHF
v_gene: TRBV21-1
j_gene: TRBJ1-5
abundance: -

CDR3aa: CASSLQEAFQETQYF
v_gene: TRBV5-1
j_gene: TRBJ2-5
abundance: -

CDR3aa: CASSLAAGNNRNSPLHF
v_gene: TRBV7-6
j_gene: TRBJ1-6
abundance: -

CDR3aa: CASSYSDNTGELFF
v_gene: TRBV6-2/TRBV6-3
j_gene: TRBJ2-2
abundance: medium-sized

CDR3aa: CASSPGLAGENEQFF
v_gene: TRBV7-2
j_gene: TRBJ2-1
abundance: -

CDR3aa: CASSQDMGDFSGNTIYF
v_gene: TRBV4-3
j_gene: TRBJ1-3
abundance: -

CDR3aa: CASSADGRRNQPQHF
v_gene: TRBV11-2
j_gene: TRBJ1-5
abundance: once

CDR3aa: CASSPTSGSYEQYF
v_gene: TRBV2
j_gene: TRBJ2-7
abundance: few

CDR3aa: CASSFQMNTEAFF
v_gene: TRBV27
j_gene: TRBJ1-1
abundance: -

CDR3aa: CASRSGTNTEAFF
v_gene: TRBV27
j_gene: TRBJ1-1
abundance: -

CDR3aa: CASSQESQIGEQYF
v_gene: TRBV4-2
j_gene: TRBJ2-7
abundance: -

CDR3aa: CSASLGPGGEKLFF
v_gene: TRBV20-1
j_gene: TRBJ1-4
abundance: -

CDR3aa: CASSLAVSYEQYF
v_gene: TRBV27
j_gene: TRBJ2-7
abundance: -

CDR3aa: CASSQLPDNEQFF
v_gene: TRBV4-3
j_gene: TRBJ2-1
abundance: -

CDR3aa: CASSSSGSPYNEQFF
v_gene: TRBV28
j_gene: TRBJ2-1
abundance: -

CDR3aa: CASSQQASSYNEQFF
v_gene: TRBV19
j_gene: TRBJ2-1
abundance: -

CDR3aa: CASSFQDDYGYTF
v_gene: TRBV7-2
j_gene: TRBJ1-2
abundance: -

CDR3aa: CASSLGPSGTAAYGYTF
v_gene: TRBV7-2
j_gene: TRBJ1-2
abundance: -